The rows below give T cell receptor beta chains drawn from one sample of a study of T cells in Graves' hyperthyroidism and ophthalmopathy. Each CDR3 protein gets one entry after TCRdb re-called the multiplex PCR reads with MiXCR. The data show a few hundred thousand distinct CDR3 sequences, less than 25% seen once. Sequencing was performed on blood. The receptors derive from a man younger than 30 with Graves' hyperthyroidism. Each CDR3 is given without its conserved first and last residue. A D gene is named only where the DNA matches it firmly.

d_call	v_call	j_call	cdr3_aa
NA	TRBV6-1	TRBJ2-7	ASTTVRGFSYEQY
NA	TRBV6-1	TRBJ1-6	ASSEAGAFLYNSPLH
TRBD1	TRBV28	TRBJ1-2	ASSSGDSFYGYT
NA	TRBV7-9	TRBJ2-5	ASSLSVSQETQY
NA	TRBV9	TRBJ2-7	ASSPSGGASSQY
NA	TRBV12-3/TRBV12-4	TRBJ2-7	ASSNRGGNEQY
NA	TRBV28	TRBJ1-3	ASSPVVGDYSGNTIY
NA	TRBV24-1	TRBJ1-1	ATSDHRDGATEAF
TRBD2	TRBV14	TRBJ2-2	ASMDTRLAATGELF
NA	TRBV6-2/TRBV6-3	TRBJ1-2	ASSLFRPWGANYGYT
TRBD1	TRBV6-1	TRBJ2-7	ASRPHRGPSYEQY
NA	TRBV6-2/TRBV6-3	TRBJ1-1	ASSLGGGGASLSTEAF
TRBD1	TRBV6-4	TRBJ1-1	ASRRDRANTEAF
NA	TRBV9	TRBJ2-2	ASSVEADRYTGELF
NA	TRBV4-2	TRBJ1-5	ASSQDREGLRAGQPQH
NA	TRBV7-3	TRBJ1-1	ASRTDGMNTEAF
TRBD1	TRBV7-9	TRBJ1-2	ASSNTGGEIYGYT
NA	TRBV24-1	TRBJ2-5	ATSDRAGDLRETQY
NA	TRBV12-3/TRBV12-4	TRBJ1-1	ASSASGRFHTF
TRBD1	TRBV29-1	TRBJ1-2	SVGRGPYGYT
TRBD1	TRBV6-1	TRBJ1-2	ASSPSGQAFYGYT
NA	TRBV18	TRBJ1-1	ASSQRQAVNTEAF
NA	TRBV7-9	TRBJ1-2	ASSLAPRNGYT
NA	TRBV28	TRBJ1-1	ASSHRQAEAF
TRBD1	TRBV2	TRBJ2-5	ASSGAANWGTAQETQY
NA	TRBV13	TRBJ2-2	ASSITRGQTGELF
NA	TRBV28	TRBJ1-3	ASSSLQGSGNTIY
TRBD2	TRBV2	TRBJ2-7	ASSVPRETYEQY
NA	TRBV10-2	TRBJ1-1	ASRDLRGTEAF
TRBD1	TRBV9	TRBJ2-7	ASSASGQAYEQY
NA	TRBV5-1	TRBJ2-5	ASSRSGALGETQY
TRBD2	TRBV6-5	TRBJ2-2	ASSSLTSLNTGELF
NA	TRBV11-2	TRBJ2-7	ASSYGRISYEQY
NA	TRBV4-1	TRBJ1-5	ASSRLPGDNQPQH
TRBD1	TRBV12-3/TRBV12-4	TRBJ1-1	ASSPQGAPNTEAF
NA	TRBV6-1	TRBJ1-2	ASSPSTGTYGYT
NA	TRBV15	TRBJ1-1	ATSRDLGGRNTEAF
NA	TRBV30	TRBJ1-1	AWRRTQNTEAF
NA	TRBV6-5	TRBJ2-7	ASSFLTDYEQY
TRBD1	TRBV4-2	TRBJ1-5	ASSYGTGLNQPQH
NA	TRBV12-3/TRBV12-4	TRBJ2-7	ASSLLGSYYEQY
NA	TRBV30	TRBJ1-1	AWTQLNTEAF
NA	TRBV28	TRBJ1-1	ASSLSRLQGNTEAF
NA	TRBV12-3/TRBV12-4	TRBJ2-5	ASSLSQETQY
TRBD1	TRBV27	TRBJ2-7	ASSSYSTGGEQY
NA	TRBV7-8	TRBJ1-2	ASSWQGGGDGYT
NA	TRBV28	TRBJ1-1	ASSLSGGAAEAF
TRBD1	TRBV7-4	TRBJ1-5	ASSSDRLVNQPQH
TRBD2	TRBV6-2/TRBV6-3	TRBJ2-7	ASTGAGSSYEQY
NA	TRBV30	TRBJ1-2	AWSGKDSYGYT
NA	TRBV3-1	TRBJ2-7	ASSQQGGGGPYEQY
TRBD2	TRBV5-1	TRBJ2-7	ASSLSTTTSGGPYEQY
NA	TRBV20-1	TRBJ2-7	SARGPGTNYEQY
NA	TRBV12-3/TRBV12-4	TRBJ1-2	ASSLTPLAGYT